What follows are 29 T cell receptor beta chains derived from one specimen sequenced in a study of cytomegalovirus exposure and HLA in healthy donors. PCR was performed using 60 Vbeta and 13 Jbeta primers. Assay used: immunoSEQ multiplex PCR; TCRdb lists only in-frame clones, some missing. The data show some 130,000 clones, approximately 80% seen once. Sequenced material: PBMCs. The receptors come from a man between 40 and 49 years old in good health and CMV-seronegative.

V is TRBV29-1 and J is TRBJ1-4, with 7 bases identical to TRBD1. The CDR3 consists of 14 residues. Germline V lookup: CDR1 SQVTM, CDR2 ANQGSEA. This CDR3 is CSAVAGGLNEKLFF. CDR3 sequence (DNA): TGCAGTGCTGTGGCAGGGGGTCTTAATGAAAAACTGTTTTTT.

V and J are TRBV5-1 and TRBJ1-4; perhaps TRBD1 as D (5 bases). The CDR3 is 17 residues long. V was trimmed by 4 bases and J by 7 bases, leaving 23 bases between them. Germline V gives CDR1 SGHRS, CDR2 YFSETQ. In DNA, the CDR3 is TGCGCCAGCAGCCCCTTATCGTCGACAGCGAAGATTGAAAAACTGTTTTTT. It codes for CASSPLSSTAKIEKLFF.

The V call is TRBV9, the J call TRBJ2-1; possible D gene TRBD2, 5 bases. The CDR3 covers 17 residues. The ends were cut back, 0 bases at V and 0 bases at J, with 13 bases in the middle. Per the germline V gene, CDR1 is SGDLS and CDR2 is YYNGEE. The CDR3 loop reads CASSVGLEGTSYNEQFF. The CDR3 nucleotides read TGTGCCAGCAGCGTAGGTCTCGAGGGAACCTCCTACAATGAGCAGTTCTTC.

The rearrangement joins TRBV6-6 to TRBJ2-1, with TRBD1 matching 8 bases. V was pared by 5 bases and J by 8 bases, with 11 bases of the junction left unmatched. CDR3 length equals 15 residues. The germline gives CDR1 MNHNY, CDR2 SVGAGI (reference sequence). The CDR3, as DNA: TGTGCCAGCAGTACAGGGACAGGTCCTCGGGATGAGCAGTTCTTC. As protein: CASSTGTGPRDEQFF.

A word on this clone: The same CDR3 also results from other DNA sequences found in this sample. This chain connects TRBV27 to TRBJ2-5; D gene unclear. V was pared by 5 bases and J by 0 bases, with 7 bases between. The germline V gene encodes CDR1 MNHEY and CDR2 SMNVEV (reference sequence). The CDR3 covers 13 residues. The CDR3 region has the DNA TGTGCCAGCAGTAGCCCCTACCAAGAGACCCAGTACTTC. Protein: CASSSPYQETQYF.

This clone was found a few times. The CDR3 loop reads CASSYVRDRDTQYF. As DNA, the CDR3 is TGTGCCAGCAGTTACGTCAGGGATAGGGATACGCAGTATTTT. The chain employs TRBV6-6 and TRBJ2-3; D is possibly TRBD1 (5 bases). CDR1 and CDR2 (germline): MNHNY, SVGAGI (reference sequence). The CDR3 contains 14 residues. V lost 2 bases and J 6 bases, leaving 12 bases between the germline ends.

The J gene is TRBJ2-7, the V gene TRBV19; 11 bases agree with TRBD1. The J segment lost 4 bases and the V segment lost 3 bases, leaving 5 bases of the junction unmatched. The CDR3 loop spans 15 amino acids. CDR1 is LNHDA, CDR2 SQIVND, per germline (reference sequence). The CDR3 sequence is CASSIPGQGAYEQYF. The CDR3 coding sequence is TGTGCCAGTAGTATTCCCGGACAGGGGGCTTACGAGCAGTACTTC.

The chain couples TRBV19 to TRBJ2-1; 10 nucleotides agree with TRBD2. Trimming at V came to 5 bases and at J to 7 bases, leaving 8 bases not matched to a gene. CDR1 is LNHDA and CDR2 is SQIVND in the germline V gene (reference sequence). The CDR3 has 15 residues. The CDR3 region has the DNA TGTGCCAGTAGTCCCGGGACTAGCGCAACGAATGAGCAGTTCTTC. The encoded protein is CASSPGTSATNEQFF.

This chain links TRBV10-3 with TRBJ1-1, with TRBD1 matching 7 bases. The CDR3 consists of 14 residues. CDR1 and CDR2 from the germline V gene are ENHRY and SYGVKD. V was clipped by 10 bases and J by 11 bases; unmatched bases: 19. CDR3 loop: CATTTGTRQGTAFF. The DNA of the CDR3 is TGTGCCACCACAACCGGGACTAGACAGGGTACGGCTTTCTTT.

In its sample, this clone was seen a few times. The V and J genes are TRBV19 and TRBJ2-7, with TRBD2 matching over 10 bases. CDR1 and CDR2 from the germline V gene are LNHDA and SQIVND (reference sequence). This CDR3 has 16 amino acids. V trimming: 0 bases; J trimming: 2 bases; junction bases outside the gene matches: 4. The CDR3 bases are TGTGCCAGTAGTATAGATCTAGCGGGAGAGACCTACGAGCAGTACTTC. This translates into CASSIDLAGETYEQYF. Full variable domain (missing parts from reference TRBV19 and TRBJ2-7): DGGITQSPKYLFRKEGQNVTLSCEQNLNHDAMYWYRQDPGQGLRLIYYSQIVNDFQKGDIAEGYSVSREKKESFPLTVTSAQKNPTAFYLCASSIDLAGETYEQYFGPGTRLTVT.

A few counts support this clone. The CDR3 DNA sequence: TGCGCCAGCAGCCAAGATACGGGCGGGGGCCTCTCCTACAATGAGCAGTTCTTC. Translating gives CASSQDTGGGLSYNEQFF. The J gene is TRBJ2-1, the V gene TRBV4-3; possible D gene TRBD2, 7 bases. Germline V gene data show CDR1 as LGHNA and CDR2 as YSLEER. This CDR3 contains 18 residues. V dropped 0 bases and J dropped 0 bases, with 15 bases sitting between them.

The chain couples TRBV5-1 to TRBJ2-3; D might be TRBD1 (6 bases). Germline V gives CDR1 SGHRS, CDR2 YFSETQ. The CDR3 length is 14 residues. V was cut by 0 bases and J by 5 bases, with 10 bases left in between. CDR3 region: CASSLGQALDTQYF. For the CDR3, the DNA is TGCGCCAGCAGCTTGGGACAGGCATTAGATACGCAGTATTTT.

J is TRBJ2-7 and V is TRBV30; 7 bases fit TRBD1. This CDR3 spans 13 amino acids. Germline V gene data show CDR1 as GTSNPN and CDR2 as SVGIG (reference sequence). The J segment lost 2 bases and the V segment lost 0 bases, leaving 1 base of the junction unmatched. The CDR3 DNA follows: TGTGCCTGGAGTGTGGGACAGACCTACGAGCAGTACTTC. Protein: CAWSVGQTYEQYF.

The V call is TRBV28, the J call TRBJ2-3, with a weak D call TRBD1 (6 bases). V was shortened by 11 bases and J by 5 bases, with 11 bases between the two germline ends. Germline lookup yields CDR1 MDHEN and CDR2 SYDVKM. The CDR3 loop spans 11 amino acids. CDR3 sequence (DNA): TGTGCCGTCAGGGGTGGAGATACGCAGTATTTT. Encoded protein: CAVRGGDTQYF.

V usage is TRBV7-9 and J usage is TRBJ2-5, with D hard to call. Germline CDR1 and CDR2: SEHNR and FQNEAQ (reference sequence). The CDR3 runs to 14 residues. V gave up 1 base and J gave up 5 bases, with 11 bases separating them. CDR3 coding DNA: TGTGCCAGCAGCTTAGTTAGCAATCAGGAGACCCAGTACTTC. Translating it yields CASSLVSNQETQYF.

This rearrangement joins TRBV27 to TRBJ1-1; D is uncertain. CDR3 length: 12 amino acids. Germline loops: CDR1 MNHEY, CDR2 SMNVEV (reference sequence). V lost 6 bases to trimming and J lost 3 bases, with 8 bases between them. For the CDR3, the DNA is TGTGCCAGCAGACGGAGGGACACTGAAGCTTTCTTT. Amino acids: CASRRRDTEAFF.

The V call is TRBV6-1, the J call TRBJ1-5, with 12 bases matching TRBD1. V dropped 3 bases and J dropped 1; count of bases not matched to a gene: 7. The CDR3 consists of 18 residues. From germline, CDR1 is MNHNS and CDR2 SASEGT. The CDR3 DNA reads TGTGCCAGCAGTGATTGGGGACAGGGGGCGAGAAGCAATCAGCCCCAGCATTTT. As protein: CASSDWGQGARSNQPQHF.

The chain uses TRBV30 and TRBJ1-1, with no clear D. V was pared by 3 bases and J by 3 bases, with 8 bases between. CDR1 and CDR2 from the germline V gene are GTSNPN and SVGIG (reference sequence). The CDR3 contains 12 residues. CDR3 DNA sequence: TGTGCCTGGAGCCCATTGTACACTGAAGCTTTCTTT. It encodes CAWSPLYTEAFF.

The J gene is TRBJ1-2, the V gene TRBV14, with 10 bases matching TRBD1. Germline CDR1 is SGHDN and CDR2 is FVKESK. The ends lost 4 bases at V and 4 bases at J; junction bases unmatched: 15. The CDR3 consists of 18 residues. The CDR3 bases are TGTGCCAGCAGCCCTACCGGGACAGGGGCCCCCCTCGGCTATGGCTACACCTTC. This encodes CASSPTGTGAPLGYGYTF.

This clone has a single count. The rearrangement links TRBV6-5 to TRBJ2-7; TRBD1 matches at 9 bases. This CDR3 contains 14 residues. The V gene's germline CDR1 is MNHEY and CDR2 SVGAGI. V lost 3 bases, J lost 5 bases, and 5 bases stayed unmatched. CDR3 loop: CASSYGDRVNEQYF. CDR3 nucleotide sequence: TGTGCCAGCAGTTATGGGGACAGGGTCAACGAGCAGTACTTC.

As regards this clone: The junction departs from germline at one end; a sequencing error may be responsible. In DNA, the CDR3 is TGTGCCAGCAGTCAGGGGGCGAGCACTGGAGCTTTCTTT. It specifies CASSQGASTGAFF. V gene TRBV6-4 combines with J gene TRBJ1-1; TRBD1 aligns across 8 bases. The CDR3 totals 13 residues. Germline CDR1 MRHNA, CDR2 SNTAGT.

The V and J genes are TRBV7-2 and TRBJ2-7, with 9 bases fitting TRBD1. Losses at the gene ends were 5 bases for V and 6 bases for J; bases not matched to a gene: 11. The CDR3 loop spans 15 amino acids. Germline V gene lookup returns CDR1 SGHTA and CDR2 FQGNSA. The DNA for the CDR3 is TGTGCCAGCAGCGGACCCACAGGGGGCTTGGGCGAGCAGTACTTC. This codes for CASSGPTGGLGEQYF.

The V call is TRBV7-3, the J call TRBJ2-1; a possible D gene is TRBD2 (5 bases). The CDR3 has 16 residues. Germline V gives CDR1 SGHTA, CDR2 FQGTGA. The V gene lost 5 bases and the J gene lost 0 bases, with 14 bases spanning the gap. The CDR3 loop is CASSPRSGSSYNEQFF. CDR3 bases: TGTGCCAGCAGCCCGAGGTCTGGGAGCTCCTACAATGAGCAGTTCTTC.

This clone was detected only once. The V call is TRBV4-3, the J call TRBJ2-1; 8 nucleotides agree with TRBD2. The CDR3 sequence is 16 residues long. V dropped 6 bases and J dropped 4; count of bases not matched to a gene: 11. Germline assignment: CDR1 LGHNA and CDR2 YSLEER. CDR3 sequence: CASSPRILAVYNEQFF. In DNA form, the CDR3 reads TGCGCCAGCAGTCCAAGAATACTAGCGGTTTACAATGAGCAGTTCTTC.

CDR3: CASSGGLAVTETQYF. The CDR3 DNA reads as TGTGCCAGCAGCGGGGGACTAGCGGTCACAGAGACCCAGTACTTC. The chain combines TRBV5-6 with TRBJ2-5; TRBD2 agrees at 11 bases. J gave up 4 bases and V 4 bases, and 6 bases lay outside the gene matches. The CDR3 consists of 15 residues. Germline V lookup: CDR1 SGHDT, CDR2 YYEEEE.

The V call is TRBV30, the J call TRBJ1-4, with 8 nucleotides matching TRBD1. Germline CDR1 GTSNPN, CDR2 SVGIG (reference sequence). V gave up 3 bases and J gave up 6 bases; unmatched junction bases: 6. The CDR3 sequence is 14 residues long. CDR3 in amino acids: CAWRNQGAYEKLFF. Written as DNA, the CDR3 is TGTGCCTGGAGGAACCAGGGGGCGTATGAAAAACTGTTTTTT.

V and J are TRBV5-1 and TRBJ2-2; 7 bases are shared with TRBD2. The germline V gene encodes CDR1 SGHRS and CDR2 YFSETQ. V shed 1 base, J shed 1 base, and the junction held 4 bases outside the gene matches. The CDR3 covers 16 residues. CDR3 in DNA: TGCGCCAGCAGCTTGCGCGGGGGTCAGAACACCGGGGAGCTGTTTTTT. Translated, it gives CASSLRGGQNTGELFF.

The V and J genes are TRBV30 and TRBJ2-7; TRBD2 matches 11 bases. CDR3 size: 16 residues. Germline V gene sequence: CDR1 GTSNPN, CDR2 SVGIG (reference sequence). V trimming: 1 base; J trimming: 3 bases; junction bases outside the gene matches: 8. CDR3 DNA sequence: TGTGCCTGGAGTGGGGGACTAGCGGCAAGACTCTACGAGCAGTACTTC. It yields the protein CAWSGGLAARLYEQYF.

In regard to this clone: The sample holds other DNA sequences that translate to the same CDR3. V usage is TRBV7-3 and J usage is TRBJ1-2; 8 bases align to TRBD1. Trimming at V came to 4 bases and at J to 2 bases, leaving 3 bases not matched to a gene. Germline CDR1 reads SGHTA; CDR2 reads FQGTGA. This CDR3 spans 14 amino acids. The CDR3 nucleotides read TGTGCCAGCAGCTCCGGGACAGGAAACTATGGCTACACCTTC. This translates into CASSSGTGNYGYTF.